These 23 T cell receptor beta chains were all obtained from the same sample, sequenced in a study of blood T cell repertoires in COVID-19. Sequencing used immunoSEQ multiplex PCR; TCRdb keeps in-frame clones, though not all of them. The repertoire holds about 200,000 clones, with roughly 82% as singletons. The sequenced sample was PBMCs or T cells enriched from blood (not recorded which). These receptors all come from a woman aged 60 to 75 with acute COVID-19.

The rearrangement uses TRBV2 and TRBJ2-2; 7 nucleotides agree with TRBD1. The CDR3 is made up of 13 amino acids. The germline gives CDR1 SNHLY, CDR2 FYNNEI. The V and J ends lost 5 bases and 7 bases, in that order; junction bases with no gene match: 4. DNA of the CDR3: TGTGCCAGCAGTTCAGGGGGAAACGGGGAGCTGTTTTTT. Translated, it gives CASSSGGNGELFF. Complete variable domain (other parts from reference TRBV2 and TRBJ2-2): EPEVTQTPSHQVTQMGQEVILRCVPISNHLYFYWYRQILGQKVEFLVSFYNNEISEKSEIFDDQFSVERPDGSNFTLKIRSTKLEDSAMYFCASSSGGNGELFFGEGSRLTVL.

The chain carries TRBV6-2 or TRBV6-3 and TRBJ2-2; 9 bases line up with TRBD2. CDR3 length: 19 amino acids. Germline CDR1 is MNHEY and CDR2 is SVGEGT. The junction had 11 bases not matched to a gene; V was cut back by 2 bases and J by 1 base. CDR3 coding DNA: TGTGCCAGCAGTTACCATGGACTAGCGATATTAGGGAACACCGGGGAGCTGTTTTTT. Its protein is CASSYHGLAILGNTGELFF.

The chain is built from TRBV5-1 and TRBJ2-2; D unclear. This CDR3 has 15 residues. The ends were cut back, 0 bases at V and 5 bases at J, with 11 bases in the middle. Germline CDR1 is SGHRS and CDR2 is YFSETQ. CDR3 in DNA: TGCGCCAGCAGCTTGGATGTGGGCCATACCGGGGAGCTGTTTTTT. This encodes CASSLDVGHTGELFF.

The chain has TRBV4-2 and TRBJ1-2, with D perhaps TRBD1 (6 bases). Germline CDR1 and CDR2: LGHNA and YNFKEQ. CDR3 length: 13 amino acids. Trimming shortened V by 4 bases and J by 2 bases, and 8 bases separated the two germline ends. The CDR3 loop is CASSPGANYGYTF. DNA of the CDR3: TGTGCCAGCAGCCCAGGGGCGAACTATGGCTACACCTTC.

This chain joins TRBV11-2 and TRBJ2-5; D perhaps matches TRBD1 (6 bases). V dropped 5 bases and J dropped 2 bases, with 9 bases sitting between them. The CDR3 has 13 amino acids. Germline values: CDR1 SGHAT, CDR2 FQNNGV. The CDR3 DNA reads TGTGCCAGCAGCCGGGGACAACAAGAGACCCAGTACTTC. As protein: CASSRGQQETQYF.

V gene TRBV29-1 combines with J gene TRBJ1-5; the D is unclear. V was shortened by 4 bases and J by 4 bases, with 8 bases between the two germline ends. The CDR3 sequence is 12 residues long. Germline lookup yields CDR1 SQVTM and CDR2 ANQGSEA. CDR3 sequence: CSVGGRNQPQHF. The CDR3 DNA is TGCAGCGTTGGCGGCAGAAATCAGCCCCAGCATTTT.

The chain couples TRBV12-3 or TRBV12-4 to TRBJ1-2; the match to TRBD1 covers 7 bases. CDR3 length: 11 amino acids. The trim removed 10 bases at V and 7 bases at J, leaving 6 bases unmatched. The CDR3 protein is CATQGLFGYTF. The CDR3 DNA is TGTGCCACACAGGGGCTCTTTGGCTACACCTTC.

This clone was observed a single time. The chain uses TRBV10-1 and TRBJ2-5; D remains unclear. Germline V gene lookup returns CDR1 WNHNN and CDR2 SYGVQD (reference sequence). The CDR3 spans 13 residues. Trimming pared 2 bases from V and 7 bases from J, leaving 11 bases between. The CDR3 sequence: CASSEPNTGTQYF. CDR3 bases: TGCGCCAGCAGTGAGCCTAATACCGGGACCCAGTACTTC.

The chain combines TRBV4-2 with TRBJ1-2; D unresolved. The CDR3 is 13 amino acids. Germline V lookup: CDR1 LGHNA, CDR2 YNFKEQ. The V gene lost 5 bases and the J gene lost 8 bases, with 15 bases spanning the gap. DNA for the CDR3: TGTGCCAGCAGCTCCCAGCTCTCGGGGGGCTACACCTTC. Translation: CASSSQLSGGYTF.

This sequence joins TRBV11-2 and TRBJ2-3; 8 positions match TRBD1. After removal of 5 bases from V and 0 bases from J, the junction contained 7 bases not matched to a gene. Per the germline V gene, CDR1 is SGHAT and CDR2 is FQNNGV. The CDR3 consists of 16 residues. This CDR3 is CASSTGQAYSTDTQYF. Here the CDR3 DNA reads TGTGCCAGCAGCACGGGACAGGCGTATAGCACAGATACGCAGTATTTT.

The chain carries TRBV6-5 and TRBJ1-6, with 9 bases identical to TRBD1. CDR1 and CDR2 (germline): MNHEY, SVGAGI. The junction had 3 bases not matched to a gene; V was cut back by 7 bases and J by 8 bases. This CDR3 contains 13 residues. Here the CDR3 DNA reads TGTGCCAGCACGGGACAGGGACATTCACCCCTCCACTTT. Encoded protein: CASTGQGHSPLHF.

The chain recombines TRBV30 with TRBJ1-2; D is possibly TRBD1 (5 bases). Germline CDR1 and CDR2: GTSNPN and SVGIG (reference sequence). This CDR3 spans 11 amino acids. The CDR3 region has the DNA TGTGCTTCCCAGGGCTTATATGGCTACACCTTC. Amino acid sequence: CASQGLYGYTF.

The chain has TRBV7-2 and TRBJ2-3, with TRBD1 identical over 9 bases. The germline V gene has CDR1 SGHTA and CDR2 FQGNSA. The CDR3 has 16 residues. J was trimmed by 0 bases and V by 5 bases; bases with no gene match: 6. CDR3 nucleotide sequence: TGTGCCAGCAGCCTTTTGGGACAGGGAAGCACAGATACGCAGTATTTT. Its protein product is CASSLLGQGSTDTQYF.

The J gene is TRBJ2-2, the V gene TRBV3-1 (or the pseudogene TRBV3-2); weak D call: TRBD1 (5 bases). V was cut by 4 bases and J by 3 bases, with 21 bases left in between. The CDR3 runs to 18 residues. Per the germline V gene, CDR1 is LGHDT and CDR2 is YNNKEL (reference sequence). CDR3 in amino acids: CASSLYVFRTQYTGELFF. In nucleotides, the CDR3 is TGTGCCAGCAGCCTCTACGTTTTTCGGACACAGTACACCGGGGAGCTGTTTTTT.

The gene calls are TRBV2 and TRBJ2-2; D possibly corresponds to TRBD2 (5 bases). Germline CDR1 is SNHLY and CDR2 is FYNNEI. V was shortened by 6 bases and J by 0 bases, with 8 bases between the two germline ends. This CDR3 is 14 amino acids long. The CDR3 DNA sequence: TGTGCCAGCAGCCCGGGAACGAACACCGGGGAGCTGTTTTTT. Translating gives CASSPGTNTGELFF.

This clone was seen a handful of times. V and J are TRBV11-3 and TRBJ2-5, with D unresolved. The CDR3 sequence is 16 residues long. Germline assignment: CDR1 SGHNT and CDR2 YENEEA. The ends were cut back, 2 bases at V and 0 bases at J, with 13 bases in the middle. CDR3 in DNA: TGTGCCAGCAGCTTATCGGTCCCCACGTACCAAGAGACCCAGTACTTC. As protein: CASSLSVPTYQETQYF.

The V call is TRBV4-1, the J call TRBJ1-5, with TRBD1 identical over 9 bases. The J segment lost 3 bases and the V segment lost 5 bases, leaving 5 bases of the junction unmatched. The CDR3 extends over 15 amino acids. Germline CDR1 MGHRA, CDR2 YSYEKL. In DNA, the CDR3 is TGCGCCAGCAGCTTACAGGGGGCTGACAATCAGCCCCAGCATTTT. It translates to CASSLQGADNQPQHF.

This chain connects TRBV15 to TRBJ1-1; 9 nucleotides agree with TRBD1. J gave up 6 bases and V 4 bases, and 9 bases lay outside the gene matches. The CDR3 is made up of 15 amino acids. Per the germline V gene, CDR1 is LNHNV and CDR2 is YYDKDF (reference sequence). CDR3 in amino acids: CATSILPGQGAEAFF. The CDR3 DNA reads TGTGCCACCAGCATTCTACCGGGACAGGGAGCTGAAGCTTTCTTT.

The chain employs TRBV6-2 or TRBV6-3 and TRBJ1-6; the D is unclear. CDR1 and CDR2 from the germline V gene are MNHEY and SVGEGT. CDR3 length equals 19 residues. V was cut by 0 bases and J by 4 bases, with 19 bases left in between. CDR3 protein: CASSYSRLTGEGYNSPLHF. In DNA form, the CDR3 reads TGTGCCAGCAGTTACTCTCGTCTGACGGGAGAAGGGTATAATTCACCCCTCCACTTT.

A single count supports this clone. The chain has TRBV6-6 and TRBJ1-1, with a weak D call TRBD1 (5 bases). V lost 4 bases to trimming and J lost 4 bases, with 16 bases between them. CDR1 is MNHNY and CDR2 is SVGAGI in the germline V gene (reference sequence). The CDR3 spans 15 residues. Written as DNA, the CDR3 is TGTGCCAGCAGTTCCGGGGGGGGAGGGCGCACTGAAGCTTTCTTT. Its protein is CASSSGGGGRTEAFF.

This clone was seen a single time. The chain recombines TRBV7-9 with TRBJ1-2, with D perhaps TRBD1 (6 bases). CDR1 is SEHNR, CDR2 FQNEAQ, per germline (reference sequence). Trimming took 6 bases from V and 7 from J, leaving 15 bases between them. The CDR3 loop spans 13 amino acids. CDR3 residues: CASRPDSFFGYTF. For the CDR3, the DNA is TGTGCCAGCAGACCGGACAGTTTCTTTGGCTACACCTTC. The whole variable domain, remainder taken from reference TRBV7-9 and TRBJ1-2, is DTGVSQNPRHKITKRGQNVTFRCDPISEHNRLYWYRQTLGQGPEFLTYFQNEAQLEKSRLLSDRFSAERPKGSFSTLEIQRTEQGDSAMYLCASRPDSFFGYTFGSGTRLTVV.

This chain's CDR3 is CASSSRSEQFF. CDR3 sequence (DNA): TGTGCCAGCAGCTCTAGATCTGAGCAGTTCTTC. This chain uses TRBV7-2 with TRBJ2-1, with D unclear. The ends were cut back, 4 bases at V and 9 bases at J, with 7 bases in the middle. The CDR3 sequence is 11 residues long. The germline V gene has CDR1 SGHTA and CDR2 FQGNSA.

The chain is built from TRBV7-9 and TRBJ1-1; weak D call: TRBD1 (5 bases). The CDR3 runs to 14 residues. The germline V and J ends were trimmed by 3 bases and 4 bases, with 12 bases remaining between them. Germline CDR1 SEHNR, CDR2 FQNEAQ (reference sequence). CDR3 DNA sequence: TGTGCCAGCAGCTTGGGGCAACGAAGCACTGAAGCTTTCTTT. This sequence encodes CASSLGQRSTEAFF.